The rows below give T cell receptor beta chains drawn from one sample of a study of cytomegalovirus exposure and HLA in healthy donors. Produced via immunoSEQ multiplex PCR; TCRdb's table is partial and in-frame only. The sample has approximately 120,000 clones; over 60% are singletons. The sample comprised PBMCs. These receptors were taken from an older woman in good health and CMV-seropositive. The CDR3 runs from the conserved cysteine through the conserved F or W. A D gene is named only where the DNA matches it firmly. Clone size appears in some rows only: once, few, many, or a class for an expanded clone.

D: -; J: TRBJ1-6; size: once; V: TRBV27; DNA: TGTGCCAGCAGTTTCAGGGGCACCTACCACTTT; CDR3: CASSFRGTYHF
D: TRBD2; J: TRBJ2-7; size: -; V: TRBV7-9; DNA: TGTGCCAGCAGCTTTGGACTAGTGTACGAGCAGTACTTC; CDR3: CASSFGLVYEQYF
D: -; J: TRBJ1-1; size: -; V: TRBV2; DNA: TGTGCCAGCAGTGATTACATGGGACAAAGGGCTTTCTTT; CDR3: CASSDYMGQRAFF
D: -; J: TRBJ2-2; size: -; V: TRBV2; DNA: TGTGCCAGCAGTGATATTCCCGGGAACACCGGGGAGCTGTTTTTT; CDR3: CASSDIPGNTGELFF
D: TRBD2; J: TRBJ2-2; size: -; V: TRBV19; DNA: TGTGCCAGTAGCGGGACTAGCGGGAGATATGAGGAGCTGTTTTTT; CDR3: CASSGTSGRYEELFF
D: -; J: TRBJ1-1; size: few; V: TRBV4-1; DNA: TGCGCCAGCAGCCAAGGGGGTACAGGAAGGACTGAAGCTTTCTTT; CDR3: CASSQGGTGRTEAFF
D: TRBD1; J: TRBJ2-7; size: -; V: TRBV18; DNA: TGTGCCAGCTCACCCAATACCCCGGGACAGGATACGTACGAGCAGTACTTC; CDR3: CASSPNTPGQDTYEQYF
D: -; J: TRBJ1-2; size: few; V: TRBV6-5; DNA: TGTGCCAGCAGTCGAGGGGGCTATGGCTACACCTTC; CDR3: CASSRGGYGYTF
D: TRBD2; J: TRBJ2-1; size: few; V: TRBV18; DNA: TGTGCCAGCTCACCCCTTGGCGGGGGGGGCAATGAGCAGTTCTTC; CDR3: CASSPLGGGGNEQFF
D: -; J: TRBJ1-4; size: -; V: TRBV5-6; DNA: TGTGCCAGCAGCGTACAGGGTAGAGGAGTTGAAAAACTGTTTTTT; CDR3: CASSVQGRGVEKLFF
D: -; J: TRBJ1-3; size: -; V: TRBV6-5; DNA: TGTGCCAGCAGGGGGGCCTCGGGAAACACCATATATTTT; CDR3: CASRGASGNTIYF
D: -; J: TRBJ1-3; size: -; V: TRBV15; DNA: TGTGCCACCAGCAGAGATGCGACGGGGACTGGAAACACCATATATTTT; CDR3: CATSRDATGTGNTIYF
D: -; J: TRBJ2-1; size: -; V: TRBV14; DNA: TGTGCCAGCAGCCCCTTTTCGTCCTACAATGAGCAGTTCTTC; CDR3: CASSPFSSYNEQFF
D: -; J: TRBJ2-1; size: -; V: TRBV5-1; DNA: TGCGCCAGCAGCTTCTGGACTGGGCGGGCCTACAATGAGCAGTTCTTC; CDR3: CASSFWTGRAYNEQFF
D: -; J: TRBJ1-1; size: -; V: TRBV5-4; DNA: TGTGCCAGCAGCGCCGGGACAAGGAACCCGAACACTGAAGCTTTCTTT; CDR3: CASSAGTRNPNTEAFF
D: -; J: TRBJ2-7; size: -; V: TRBV11-2; DNA: TGTGCCAGCAGTTTAGCTATCGGGAGCGTCTCCTACGAGCAGTACTTC; CDR3: CASSLAIGSVSYEQYF
D: -; J: TRBJ1-2; size: -; V: TRBV18; DNA: TGTGCCAGCTCACCGGGCAGGGATCATGGCTACACCTTC; CDR3: CASSPGRDHGYTF
D: TRBD2; J: TRBJ2-7; size: once; V: TRBV27; DNA: TGTGCCAGCAGTTTAGTAGGCGGGGGAAGCTCCTACGAGCAGTACTTC; CDR3: CASSLVGGGSSYEQYF
D: -; J: TRBJ1-2; size: -; V: TRBV6-1; DNA: TGTGCCAGCAGTTTGGACTCCTCAAGAGGCTATGGCTACACCTTC; CDR3: CASSLDSSRGYGYTF
D: -; J: TRBJ1-3; size: -; V: TRBV2; DNA: TGTGCCAGCAGCACAGACAGAAACTCTGGAAACACCATATATTTT; CDR3: CASSTDRNSGNTIYF
D: TRBD1; J: TRBJ1-1; size: -; V: TRBV6-6; DNA: TGTGCCAGCAAAGACAGGGTTGGGAACACTGAAGCTTTCTTT; CDR3: CASKDRVGNTEAFF
D: TRBD2; J: TRBJ2-2; size: -; V: TRBV27; DNA: TGTGCCAGCAGTTTAAACATTGGACTAGCGGGACACGGGGAGCTGTTTTTT; CDR3: CASSLNIGLAGHGELFF
D: -; J: TRBJ1-3; size: -; V: TRBV6-1; DNA: TGTGCCAGCAGTGAAGTTGGTGGACAAAGAAGGCGCTGGATTGGAAACACCATATATTTT; CDR3: CASSEVGGQRRRWIGNTIYF
D: -; J: TRBJ2-1; size: -; V: TRBV27; DNA: TGTGCCAGCAGTTTTCAGGGCGACAATGAGCAGTTCTTC; CDR3: CASSFQGDNEQFF
D: -; J: TRBJ2-5; size: -; V: TRBV5-4; DNA: TGTGCCAGCAGCTTGGCCCAGGGGTGGCAAGAGACCCAGTACTTC; CDR3: CASSLAQGWQETQYF
D: -; J: TRBJ2-5; size: -; V: TRBV30; DNA: TGTGCCTGGAGTCCCGACGGGGTTGGGCAGTACTTC; CDR3: CAWSPDGVGQYF
D: -; J: TRBJ1-2; size: -; V: TRBV19; DNA: TGTGCCAGTAGTATAGATGGGGCCTTCTATGGCTACACCTTC; CDR3: CASSIDGAFYGYTF
D: -; J: TRBJ2-2; size: few; V: TRBV7-2; DNA: TGTGCCAGCAGCTTCTATACCGGGGAGCTGTTTTTT; CDR3: CASSFYTGELFF
D: -; J: TRBJ1-6; size: -; V: TRBV2; DNA: TGTGCCAGCCTTACAGGGATTAATTCACCCCTCCACTTT; CDR3: CASLTGINSPLHF
D: TRBD1; J: TRBJ2-7; size: -; V: TRBV7-2; DNA: TGTGCCAGCAGCTTAGGGGTCATGGGACAGGGGGTTGAAGAGCAGTACTTC; CDR3: CASSLGVMGQGVEEQYF
D: -; J: TRBJ2-5; size: -; V: TRBV6-6; DNA: TGTGCCAGCAGTTATGCGGAGCGAGAGACCCAGTACTTC; CDR3: CASSYAERETQYF
D: TRBD2; J: TRBJ2-5; size: -; V: TRBV7-3; DNA: TGTGCCAGCAGTCAGGGGGTTCTAGCGGGACCTAGGTACCAAGAGACCCAGTACTTC; CDR3: CASSQGVLAGPRYQETQYF
D: TRBD2; J: TRBJ2-7; size: once; V: TRBV13; DNA: TGTGCCAGCAGCCCTCGGGGTAGCGGGAGGCCACCTTACGAGCAGTACTTC; CDR3: CASSPRGSGRPPYEQYF